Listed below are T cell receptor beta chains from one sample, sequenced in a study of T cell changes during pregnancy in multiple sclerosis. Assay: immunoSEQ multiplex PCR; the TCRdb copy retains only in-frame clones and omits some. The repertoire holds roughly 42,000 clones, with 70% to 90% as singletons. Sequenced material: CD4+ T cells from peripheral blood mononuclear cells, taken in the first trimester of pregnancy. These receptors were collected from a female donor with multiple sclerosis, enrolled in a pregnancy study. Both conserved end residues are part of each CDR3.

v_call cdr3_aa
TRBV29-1 CSVDLGSGSYNEQFF
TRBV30 CAWSVWGGRTINEQYF
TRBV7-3 CASSITPDRVDYTF
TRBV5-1 CASSVGLAATEGFF
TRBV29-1 CSGDNAGTF
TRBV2 CASLRQGAAEAFF
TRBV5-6 CASSPSGGLGYEQYF
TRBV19 CASSTATGYEQYF
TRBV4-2 CASSRDGQGHYGYTF
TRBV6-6 CASSYSGRGSYEQYF
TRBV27 CASSLKAGGSGTQYF
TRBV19 CASRDRGQDGYTF
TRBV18 CASSRTGGDGYTF
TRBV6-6 CASREGTQPQHF
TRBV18 CASSPGQGIADTQYF
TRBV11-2 CASSSYTSAATDTQYF